Reported below is one TCR beta chain. As yet, its antigen is unknown. The sample is drawn from a study of persistence of HIV-infected CD4 T cells. Study as a whole: Anti-CD3/anti-CD28 beads activated more cells than antigen stimulation did. The study's findings and limits: Antigen-responding cells were enriched for degenerate expanded CDR3beta sequences.

Unmatched junction bases numbered 8, after V lost 6 bases and J lost 5 bases. CDR1 and CDR2 from the germline V gene are DFQATT and SNEGSKA (reference sequence). The CDR3 loop spans 14 amino acids. Nonspecific anti-CD3/anti-CD28 bead stimulation represents the broad CD4+ T cell repertoire. Sorting of responding CD4+ T cells relied on upregulated CD40 ligand together with CD69. Sequencing used immunoSEQ version 4 in survey mode. Repertoires were generated with immunoSEQ multiplex PCR, while TCRdb's copy carries only in-frame clones and drops some. Among about 46,000 clones, about nine tenths were seen once, and the ten largest hold about 3.5%.

V and J are TRBV20-1 and TRBJ2-1, with 9 positions matching TRBD2. Sequencing was performed on CD4+ T cells sorted from PBMCs after approximately 18-hour stimulation, taken from a patient who received antiretroviral therapy. The sequence derives from an adult woman with HIV who was CMV-seropositive. The CDR3 DNA sequence: TGCAGTGCAAGTAGCGGGAGAAGAAACAATGAGCAGTTCTTC. It translates to CSASSGRRNNEQFF.